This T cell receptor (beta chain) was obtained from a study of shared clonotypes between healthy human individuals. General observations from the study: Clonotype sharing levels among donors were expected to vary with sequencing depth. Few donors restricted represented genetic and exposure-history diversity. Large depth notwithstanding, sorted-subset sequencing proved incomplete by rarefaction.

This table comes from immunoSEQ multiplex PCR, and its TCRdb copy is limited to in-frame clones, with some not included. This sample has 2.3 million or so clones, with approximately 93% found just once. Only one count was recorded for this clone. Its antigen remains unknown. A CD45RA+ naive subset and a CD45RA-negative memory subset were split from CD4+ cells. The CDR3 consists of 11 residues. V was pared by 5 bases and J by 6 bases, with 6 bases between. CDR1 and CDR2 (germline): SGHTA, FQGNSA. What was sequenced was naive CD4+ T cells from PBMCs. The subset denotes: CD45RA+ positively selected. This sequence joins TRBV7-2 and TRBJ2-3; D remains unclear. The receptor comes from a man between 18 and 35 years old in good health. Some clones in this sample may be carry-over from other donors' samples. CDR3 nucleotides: TGTGCCAGCAGCAACCTGGATACGCAGTATTTT. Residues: CASSNLDTQYF.